Listed below are T cell receptor beta chains from one sample, sequenced in a study of monozygotic twins with inflammatory bowel disease. TCRdb reprocessed the 5' RACE reads and keeps a single row for each CDR3 protein, giving no DNA. Seen in this sample are around 370,000 distinct CDR3 sequences; the ten most common clones hold 2.5% to 3%. Source material: blood. The receptors shown here come from a human donor with ulcerative colitis or Crohn's disease, or a healthy co-twin of an affected twin (not recorded which). Each CDR3 is given with its conserved first and last residue. Each record gives: J gene, V gene, CDR3 protein.

>TRBJ1-4|TRBV7-9
CASSFGGEKLFF
>TRBJ2-1|TRBV12-3/TRBV12-4
CASGGGIGQFF
>TRBJ2-2|TRBV24-1
CATANTGATGELFF
>TRBJ2-5|TRBV3-1
CASSHAQGRETQYF
>TRBJ2-7|TRBV7-8
CASSPPLPDRDEQYF
>TRBJ2-1|TRBV7-2
CASSPLTSDSYNEQFF
>TRBJ2-1|TRBV4-3
CASSQVGREQFF
>TRBJ2-1|TRBV6-5
CASSTYAEQFF
>TRBJ2-7|TRBV7-2
CASSLTVRQLGPYEQYF
>TRBJ1-1|TRBV6-2/TRBV6-3
CAGKETGQTEAFF
>TRBJ2-7|TRBV9
CASSEGLAADYEQYF
>TRBJ1-3|TRBV5-1
CASSSGDRSGNTIYF
>TRBJ1-2|TRBV10-3
CAISEKRTGGQKGFGYTF
>TRBJ1-2|TRBV5-6
CASSFGPLTNYGYTF
>TRBJ2-1|TRBV10-3
CAISDGTVHNEQFF
>TRBJ2-1|TRBV5-1
CASSFERDYNEQFF
>TRBJ1-1|TRBV2
CASMVAGAWGTEAFF
>TRBJ2-3|TRBV20-1
CSVPGLAGGLPDTQYF
>TRBJ2-2|TRBV2
CASAVAGTGELFF
>TRBJ2-5|TRBV10-3
CAIRRASGGQETQYF
>TRBJ2-2|TRBV30
CAWSGGGELFF
>TRBJ1-2|TRBV11-2
CASSLQIGDYGYTF
>TRBJ2-1|TRBV29-1
CSVTGTSSYNEQFF
>TRBJ2-1|TRBV7-3
CASSLSPGQGAGQFF